The rows below give T cell receptor beta chains drawn from one sample of a study of shared clonotypes between healthy human individuals. Only in-frame clones appear in the TCRdb table, and some are missing; sequencing was by immunoSEQ multiplex PCR. This table has about 1.5 million clones, 95% to 99% appearing once. The source material was naive CD4+ T cells sorted from blood. Receptors were obtained from a man aged 25-40 years in good health. The CDR3 runs from the conserved cysteine through the conserved F or W. D genes are given only for firm matches. Only part of the rows carry a size: once, few, many, or a class if the clone is expanded.

CDR3 DNA: TGTGCCAGCAGCTTGGCCGGAGCGGTACACCGGGAGCTGTTTTTT; CDR3 protein: CASSLAGAVHRELFF; V gene: TRBV5-6; J gene: TRBJ2-2; D gene: NA; clone size: NA
CDR3 DNA: TGTGCCAGCAGTTCTGCAGGGACGGGCCAAGAGACCCAGTACTTC; CDR3 protein: CASSSAGTGQETQYF; V gene: TRBV28; J gene: TRBJ2-5; D gene: NA; clone size: NA
CDR3 DNA: TGTGCCAGCAGATTAACCGGGACAGGTTCCTACGAGCAGTACTTC; CDR3 protein: CASRLTGTGSYEQYF; V gene: TRBV6-1; J gene: TRBJ2-7; D gene: TRBD1; clone size: NA
CDR3 DNA: TGTGCCAGCAGCTTCGGATCAGGCGTGAGTCATGAAAAACTGTTTTTT; CDR3 protein: CASSFGSGVSHEKLFF; V gene: TRBV7-9; J gene: TRBJ1-4; D gene: NA; clone size: NA
CDR3 DNA: TGCGCCAGCAGCTTGGAAGGCGCTAGCGTCGTCAATGAGCAGTTCTTC; CDR3 protein: CASSLEGASVVNEQFF; V gene: TRBV5-1; J gene: TRBJ2-1; D gene: NA; clone size: once
CDR3 DNA: TGTGCCAGCAGCCAAACAGGGGCCTGGGGGGGCACCATATATTTT; CDR3 protein: CASSQTGAWGGTIYF; V gene: TRBV11-2; J gene: TRBJ1-3; D gene: TRBD1; clone size: NA
CDR3 DNA: TGTGCCAGCACCAGGATTGGACAGAACTACACCTTC; CDR3 protein: CASTRIGQNYTF; V gene: TRBV9; J gene: TRBJ1-2; D gene: NA; clone size: NA
CDR3 DNA: TGCAGTGCTAGAGTATTGGAGGAGCAGTACTTC; CDR3 protein: CSARVLEEQYF; V gene: TRBV20-1; J gene: TRBJ2-7; D gene: NA; clone size: NA
CDR3 DNA: TGTGCCAGCGGAGGCGGTCCGGGACTAGGGCTGCAAGAGACCCAGTACTTC; CDR3 protein: CASGGGPGLGLQETQYF; V gene: TRBV2; J gene: TRBJ2-5; D gene: TRBD2; clone size: once
CDR3 DNA: TGTGCCAGCAGATGGGACAGGGTAGACACTGAAGCTTTCTTT; CDR3 protein: CASRWDRVDTEAFF; V gene: TRBV2; J gene: TRBJ1-1; D gene: TRBD1; clone size: NA
CDR3 DNA: TGTGCCAGTAGTACTGAGAAAATACGCGGCGAGCAGTACTTC; CDR3 protein: CASSTEKIRGEQYF; V gene: TRBV19; J gene: TRBJ2-7; D gene: NA; clone size: once
CDR3 DNA: TGTGCCAGCAGGGGGGTCGGTGAAGCTTTCTTT; CDR3 protein: CASRGVGEAFF; V gene: TRBV27; J gene: TRBJ1-1; D gene: NA; clone size: NA
CDR3 DNA: TGTGCCAGCAGCCAAGAGGGAGACAGACAAGAGACCCAGTACTTC; CDR3 protein: CASSQEGDRQETQYF; V gene: TRBV4-2; J gene: TRBJ2-5; D gene: NA; clone size: NA
CDR3 DNA: TGTGCCAGCAGCTTGCCGGGACAGGGGACCTCCTACGAGCAGTACTTC; CDR3 protein: CASSLPGQGTSYEQYF; V gene: TRBV7-2; J gene: TRBJ2-7; D gene: TRBD1; clone size: NA
CDR3 DNA: TGCGCCAGCAGCCTACTAGGTTTAGGACAGGGCTCCGAGCAGTACTTC; CDR3 protein: CASSLLGLGQGSEQYF; V gene: TRBV4-1; J gene: TRBJ2-7; D gene: TRBD1; clone size: NA
CDR3 DNA: TGCGCCAGCAGCCCGACAGGGGCAGGGAACACTGAAGCTTTCTTT; CDR3 protein: CASSPTGAGNTEAFF; V gene: TRBV4-1; J gene: TRBJ1-1; D gene: TRBD1; clone size: NA
CDR3 DNA: TGTGCCAGCGTGACGGGAGCGATGAACGAGCAGTACTTC; CDR3 protein: CASVTGAMNEQYF; V gene: TRBV28; J gene: TRBJ2-7; D gene: NA; clone size: once
CDR3 DNA: TGCAGCGTGTACCTACAGGGCCCTGGGGCCAACGTCCTGACTTTC; CDR3 protein: CSVYLQGPGANVLTF; V gene: TRBV29-1; J gene: TRBJ2-6; D gene: NA; clone size: NA
CDR3 DNA: TGCGCCAGCAGCCAAGATGGGGCGGAGACAGATACGCAGTATTTT; CDR3 protein: CASSQDGAETDTQYF; V gene: TRBV4-1; J gene: TRBJ2-3; D gene: NA; clone size: NA
CDR3 DNA: TGTGCCAGCAGTGCACAGGTGACCCAACCTGACTATGGCTACACCTTC; CDR3 protein: CASSAQVTQPDYGYTF; V gene: TRBV2; J gene: TRBJ1-2; D gene: NA; clone size: NA
CDR3 DNA: TGCGCCAGCAGCTTGGGAGGGATTGGGTGGGAAAACATTCAGTACTTC; CDR3 protein: CASSLGGIGWENIQYF; V gene: TRBV5-1; J gene: TRBJ2-4; D gene: NA; clone size: NA
CDR3 DNA: TGTGCCAGCTCACTAGGGCAGGGACCAGACACTGAAGCTTTCTTT; CDR3 protein: CASSLGQGPDTEAFF; V gene: TRBV18; J gene: TRBJ1-1; D gene: NA; clone size: NA
CDR3 DNA: TGTGCCAGTAGGGACTCCCGGGACAGGCCCTCCTACGAGCAGTACTTC; CDR3 protein: CASRDSRDRPSYEQYF; V gene: TRBV19; J gene: TRBJ2-7; D gene: TRBD1; clone size: NA
CDR3 DNA: TGCGCCAGCAGCTTACTAGCGGATACCTCCTACGAGCAGTACTTC; CDR3 protein: CASSLLADTSYEQYF; V gene: TRBV5-1; J gene: TRBJ2-7; D gene: TRBD2; clone size: NA
CDR3 DNA: TGTGCCAGCTCACCCCGCGACGGATGGTACGAGCAGTACTTC; CDR3 protein: CASSPRDGWYEQYF; V gene: TRBV18; J gene: TRBJ2-7; D gene: NA; clone size: NA
CDR3 DNA: TGTGCCAGCAGCCAAGATAAAGGACAGTCGTTTAACAATGAGCAGTTCTTC; CDR3 protein: CASSQDKGQSFNNEQFF; V gene: TRBV14; J gene: TRBJ2-1; D gene: NA; clone size: once
CDR3 DNA: TGTGCCAGCAGTTTACACCGGGACAGGATATTCTACGAGCAGTACTTC; CDR3 protein: CASSLHRDRIFYEQYF; V gene: TRBV27; J gene: TRBJ2-7; D gene: TRBD1; clone size: NA
CDR3 DNA: TGTGCCATCAGTCTGGTCGCGGCAAGCTCTGGAAACACCATATATTTT; CDR3 protein: CAISLVAASSGNTIYF; V gene: TRBV10-3; J gene: TRBJ1-3; D gene: NA; clone size: once
CDR3 DNA: TGCGCCAGCAGCTTGGCCGGGGATAACTATGGCTACACCTTC; CDR3 protein: CASSLAGDNYGYTF; V gene: TRBV5-1; J gene: TRBJ1-2; D gene: NA; clone size: once
CDR3 DNA: TGTGCCAGCAGCTTAGTCCGCTCCTACGAGCAGTACTTC; CDR3 protein: CASSLVRSYEQYF; V gene: TRBV11-2; J gene: TRBJ2-7; D gene: NA; clone size: NA
CDR3 DNA: TGTGCCAACCCTCAACACCGGTACAACTATGGCTACACCTTC; CDR3 protein: CANPQHRYNYGYTF; V gene: TRBV6-5; J gene: TRBJ1-2; D gene: NA; clone size: NA
CDR3 DNA: TGTGCCAGCAGTCCGGATCCTGGAAACACCATATATTTT; CDR3 protein: CASSPDPGNTIYF; V gene: TRBV11-1; J gene: TRBJ1-3; D gene: NA; clone size: NA
CDR3 DNA: TGCGCCAGCAGCTTAGCGGGAGGGTCTTGGAATGAGCAGTTCTTC; CDR3 protein: CASSLAGGSWNEQFF; V gene: TRBV4-1; J gene: TRBJ2-1; D gene: TRBD2; clone size: NA